Detailed here is one T cell receptor (beta chain). The antigen is undetermined. These data come from a study of CD4 T cells in relation to SARS-CoV-2 and coronaviruses. The J segment lost 7 bases and the V segment lost 0 bases, leaving 5 bases of the junction unmatched. CDR1 and CDR2 from the germline V gene are SGHRS and YFSETQ. The CDR3 contains 14 residues. Profiled with immunoSEQ multiplex PCR; TCRdb holds only in-frame clones, not every one. Among 35,000 to 45,000 clones listed, over 75% were seen once. Input material: naive CD4+ T cells from PBMCs, cultured in vitro. Subset noted: naive CD4+ T cells isolated by negative enrichment. The clonotype was recovered from an adult with COVID-19. V and J are TRBV5-1 and TRBJ1-2; TRBD1 matches 8 bases. The CDR3 spells CASSLEAGGIGYTF. CDR3 in DNA: TGCGCCAGCAGCTTGGAGGCAGGGGGCATTGGCTACACCTTC.